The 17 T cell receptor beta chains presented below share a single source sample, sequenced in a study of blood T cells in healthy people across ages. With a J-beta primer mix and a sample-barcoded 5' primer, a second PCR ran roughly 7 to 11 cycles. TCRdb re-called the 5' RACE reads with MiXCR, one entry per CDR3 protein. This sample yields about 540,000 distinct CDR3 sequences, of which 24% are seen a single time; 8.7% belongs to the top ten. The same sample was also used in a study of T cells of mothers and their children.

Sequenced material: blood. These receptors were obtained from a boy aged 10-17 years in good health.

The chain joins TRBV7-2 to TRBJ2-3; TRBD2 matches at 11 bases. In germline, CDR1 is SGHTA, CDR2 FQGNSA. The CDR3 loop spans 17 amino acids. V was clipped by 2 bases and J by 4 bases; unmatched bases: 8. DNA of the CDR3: TGTGCCAGCAGCTTATTGGGTACTAGCGGGAGCTCAGATACGCAGTATTTT. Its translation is CASSLLGTSGSSDTQYF.

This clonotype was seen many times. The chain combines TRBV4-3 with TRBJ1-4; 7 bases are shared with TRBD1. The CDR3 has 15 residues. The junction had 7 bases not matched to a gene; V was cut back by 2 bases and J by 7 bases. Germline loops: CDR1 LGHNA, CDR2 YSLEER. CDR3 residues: CASSQTTGFGEKLFF. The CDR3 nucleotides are TGCGCCAGCAGCCAAACGACAGGGTTCGGTGAAAAACTGTTTTTT.

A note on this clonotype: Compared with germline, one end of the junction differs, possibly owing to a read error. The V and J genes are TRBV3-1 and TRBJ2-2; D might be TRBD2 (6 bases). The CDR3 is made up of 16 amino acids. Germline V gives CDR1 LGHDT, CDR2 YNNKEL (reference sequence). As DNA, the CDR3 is TGTGCCAGCACCCAAGTCGCGGGAAAGAACACCGGGGGGCTGTTTTTT. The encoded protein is CASTQVAGKNTGGLFF.

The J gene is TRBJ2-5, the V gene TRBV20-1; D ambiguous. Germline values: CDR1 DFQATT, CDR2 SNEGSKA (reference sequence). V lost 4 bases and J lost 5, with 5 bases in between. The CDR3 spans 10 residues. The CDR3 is CSAKAETQYF. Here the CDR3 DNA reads TGCAGTGCTAAGGCCGAGACCCAGTACTTC.

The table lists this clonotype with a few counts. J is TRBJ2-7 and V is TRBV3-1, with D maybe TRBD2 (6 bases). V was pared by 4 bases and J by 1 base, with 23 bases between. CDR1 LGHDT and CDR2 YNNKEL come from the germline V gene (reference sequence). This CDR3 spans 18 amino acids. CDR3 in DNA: TGTGCCAGCAGCCGCCTGGGCTGGCAGGGCGGGAATTCCTACGAGCAGTACTTC. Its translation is CASSRLGWQGGNSYEQYF.

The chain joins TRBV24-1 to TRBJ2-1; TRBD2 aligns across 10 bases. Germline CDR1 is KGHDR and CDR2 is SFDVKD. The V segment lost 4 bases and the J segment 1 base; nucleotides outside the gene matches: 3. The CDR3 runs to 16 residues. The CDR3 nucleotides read TGTGCCACCAGTGACCTTAGCGGGGGGTCCTACAATGAGCAGTTCTTC. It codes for CATSDLSGGSYNEQFF.

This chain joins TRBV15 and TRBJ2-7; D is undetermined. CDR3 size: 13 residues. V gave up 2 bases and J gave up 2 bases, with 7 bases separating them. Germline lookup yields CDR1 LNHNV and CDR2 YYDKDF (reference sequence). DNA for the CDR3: TGTGCCACCAGCAGACGTTATACCTACGAGCAGTACTTC. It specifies CATSRRYTYEQYF.

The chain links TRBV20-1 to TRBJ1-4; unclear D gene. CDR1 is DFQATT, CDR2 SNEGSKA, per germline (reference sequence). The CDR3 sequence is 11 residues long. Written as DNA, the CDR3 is TGCAGCGGAAGGCAAAATGAAAAACTGTTTTTT. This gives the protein CSGRQNEKLFF.

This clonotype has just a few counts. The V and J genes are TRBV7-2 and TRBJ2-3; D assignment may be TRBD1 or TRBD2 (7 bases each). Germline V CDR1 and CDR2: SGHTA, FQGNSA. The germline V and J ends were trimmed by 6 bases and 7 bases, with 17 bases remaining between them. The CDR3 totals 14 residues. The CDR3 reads CASRSGGVSNTQYF. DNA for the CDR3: TGTGCCAGCAGATCAGGGGGGGTGTCAAATACGCAGTATTTT.

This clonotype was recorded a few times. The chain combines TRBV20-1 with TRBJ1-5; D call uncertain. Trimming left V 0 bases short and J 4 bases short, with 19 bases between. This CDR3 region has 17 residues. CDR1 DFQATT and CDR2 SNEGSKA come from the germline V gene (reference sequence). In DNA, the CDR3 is TGCAGTGCTAGAGATCGGTTGGTGGGAATGGTAAATCAGCCCCAGCATTTT. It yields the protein CSARDRLVGMVNQPQHF.

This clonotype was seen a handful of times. DNA for the CDR3: TGCAGCGTTGAACTTCGCGGGAGACCCTACAATGAGCAGTTCTTC. Protein: CSVELRGRPYNEQFF. The rearrangement links TRBV29-1 to TRBJ2-1; 7 bases line up with TRBD2. The length of the CDR3 is 15 residues. Trimming removed 2 bases from V and 2 bases from J; junction bases left unmatched: 6. Germline CDR1 SQVTM, CDR2 ANQGSEA.

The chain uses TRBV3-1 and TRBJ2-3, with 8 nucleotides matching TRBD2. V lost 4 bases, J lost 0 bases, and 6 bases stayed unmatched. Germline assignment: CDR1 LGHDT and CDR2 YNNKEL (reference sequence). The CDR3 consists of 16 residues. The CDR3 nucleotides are TGTGCCAGCAGCCCGTATAGCGGGGCCAGCACAGATACGCAGTATTTT. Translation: CASSPYSGASTDTQYF.

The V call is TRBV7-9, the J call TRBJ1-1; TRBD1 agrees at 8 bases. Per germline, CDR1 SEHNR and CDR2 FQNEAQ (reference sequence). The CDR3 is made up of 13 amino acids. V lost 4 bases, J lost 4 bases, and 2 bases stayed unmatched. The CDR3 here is CASSSGTGTEAFF. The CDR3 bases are TGTGCCAGCAGCTCCGGGACAGGCACTGAAGCTTTCTTT.

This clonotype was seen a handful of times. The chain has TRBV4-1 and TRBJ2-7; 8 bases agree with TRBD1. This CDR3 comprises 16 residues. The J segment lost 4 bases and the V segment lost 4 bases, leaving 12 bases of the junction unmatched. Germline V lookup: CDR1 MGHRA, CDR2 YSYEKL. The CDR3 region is CASSPFPRGHQYEQYF. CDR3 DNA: TGCGCCAGCAGCCCTTTCCCCAGGGGGCATCAGTACGAGCAGTACTTC.

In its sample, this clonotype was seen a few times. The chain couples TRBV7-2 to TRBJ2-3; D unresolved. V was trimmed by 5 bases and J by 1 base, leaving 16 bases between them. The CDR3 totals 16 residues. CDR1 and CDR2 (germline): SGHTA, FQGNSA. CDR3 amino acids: CASSRVAGSGTDTQYF. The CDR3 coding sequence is TGTGCCAGCAGCCGGGTCGCTGGCAGCGGCACAGATACGCAGTATTTT.

Written as DNA, the CDR3 is TGCGCCAGCAGCCAAACGTCAGGCGCCAGCTATGGCTACACCTTC. It translates to CASSQTSGASYGYTF. The chain is built from TRBV4-3 and TRBJ1-2; D is unclear. V was pared by 2 bases and J by 4 bases, with 14 bases between. Germline-derived CDR1 and CDR2 are LGHNA and YSLEER. This CDR3 comprises 15 residues.

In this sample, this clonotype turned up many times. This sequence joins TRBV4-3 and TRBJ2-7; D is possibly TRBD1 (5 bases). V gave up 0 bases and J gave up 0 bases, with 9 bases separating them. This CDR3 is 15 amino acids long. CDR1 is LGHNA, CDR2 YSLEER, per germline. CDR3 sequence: CASSQDQGSSYEQYF. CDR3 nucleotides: TGCGCCAGCAGCCAAGATCAGGGCAGCTCCTACGAGCAGTACTTC.